The 6 T cell receptor beta chains listed next were all sequenced from one sample in a study of T cell responses to AZD1222 COVID-19 vaccine. Produced via immunoSEQ multiplex PCR; TCRdb's table is partial and in-frame only. Of roughly 95,000 clones in the sample, approximately 88% were seen once. The sample was peripheral blood, taken on day 0 of AZD1222 vaccination. The receptor set was obtained from an adult in good health.

Only one count was recorded for this clone. The junction does not match germline at one end; this may be a read error. The gene calls are TRBV3-1 (or the pseudogene TRBV3-2) and TRBJ2-7, with D uncertain. The CDR3 spans 12 residues. CDR1 and CDR2 from the germline V gene are LGHDT and YNNKEL (reference sequence). The CDR3 loop reads CASRQDKYEQYF. The CDR3, as DNA: TGTGCCAGCAGACAAGACAAGTACGAGCAGTACTTC.

V gene TRBV5-1 combines with J gene TRBJ1-1, with D maybe TRBD1 (6 bases). This CDR3 region has 13 residues. Germline V gene lookup returns CDR1 SGHRS and CDR2 YFSETQ. V gave up 4 bases and J gave up 7 bases, with 14 bases separating them. DNA for the CDR3: TGCGCCAGCAGCCCAGAGGGAGGGGGTGAAGCTTTCTTT. Its protein product is CASSPEGGGEAFF.

The chain is built from TRBV6-6 and TRBJ1-2, with 10 bases matching TRBD1. The germline V gene has CDR1 MNHNY and CDR2 SVGAGI (reference sequence). The length of the CDR3 is 14 residues. The V segment lost 4 bases and the J segment 8 bases; nucleotides outside the gene matches: 7. This CDR3 reads CASSLSGTGEGYTF. The CDR3 region has the DNA TGTGCCAGCAGTTTGTCCGGGACAGGGGAAGGCTACACCTTC.

This clone was recorded once. The chain is built from TRBV30 and TRBJ1-2, with a possible D match to TRBD1 (6 bases). CDR1 is GTSNPN and CDR2 is SVGIG in the germline V gene (reference sequence). This CDR3 is 14 amino acids long. The V gene lost 3 bases and the J gene lost 1 base, with 12 bases spanning the gap. The CDR3 reads CAWSQGIGNYGYTF. CDR3 sequence (DNA): TGTGCCTGGAGCCAGGGGATCGGTAACTATGGCTACACCTTC. The entire variable domain, with the rest obtained from reference TRBV30 and TRBJ1-2, is as follows: SQTIHQWPATLVQPVGSPLSLECTVEGTSNPNLYWYRQAAGRGLQLLFYSVGIGQISSEVPQNLSASRPQDRQFILSSKKLLLSDSGFYLCAWSQGIGNYGYTFGSGTRLTVV.

This chain uses TRBV9 with TRBJ2-7, with 9 bases that match TRBD1. V was clipped by 0 bases and J by 5 bases; unmatched bases: 9. The CDR3 covers 16 residues. CDR1 is SGDLS, CDR2 YYNGEE, per germline. The CDR3 spells CASSVGILTGGNEQYF. In DNA form, the CDR3 reads TGTGCCAGCAGCGTAGGGATATTGACAGGGGGTAACGAGCAGTACTTC. The variable domain in full, with the rest retrieved from reference TRBV9 and TRBJ2-7, is DSGVTQTPKHLITATGQRVTLRCSPRSGDLSVYWYQQSLDQGLQFLIQYYNGEERAKGNILERFSAQQFPDLHSELNLSSLELGDSALYFCASSVGILTGGNEQYFGPGTRLTVT.

This chain uses TRBV19 with TRBJ2-1; 7 bases line up with TRBD1. Germline V gives CDR1 LNHDA, CDR2 SQIVND (reference sequence). With V trimmed by 3 bases and J by 7 bases, 6 bases remained unmatched. The CDR3 is 14 residues long. CDR3 region: CASSISDRENEQFF. CDR3 sequence (DNA): TGTGCCAGTAGTATCTCCGACAGGGAAAATGAGCAGTTCTTC.